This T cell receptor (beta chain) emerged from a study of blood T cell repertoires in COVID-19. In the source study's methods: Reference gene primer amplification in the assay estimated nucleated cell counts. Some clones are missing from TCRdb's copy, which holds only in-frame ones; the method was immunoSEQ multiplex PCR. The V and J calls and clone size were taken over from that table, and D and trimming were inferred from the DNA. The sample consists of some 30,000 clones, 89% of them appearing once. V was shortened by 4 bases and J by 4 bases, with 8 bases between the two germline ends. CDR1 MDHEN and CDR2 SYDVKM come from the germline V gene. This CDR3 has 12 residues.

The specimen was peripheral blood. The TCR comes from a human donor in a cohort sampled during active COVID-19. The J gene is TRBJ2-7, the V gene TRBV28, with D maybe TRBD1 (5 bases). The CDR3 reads CASSWGLYEQYF. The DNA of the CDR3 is TGTGCCAGCAGTTGGGGCCTTTACGAGCAGTACTTC.